This T cell receptor (beta chain) originates from a study of CD8+CD57+ T cells in acquired aplastic anemia. Looking at the study overall: The study obtained an average of around 2.9 ug of DNA from sorted CD4+ and CD8+ cells.

TCR beta VDJ combinations and CDR3 sequences were profiled from genomic DNA. Each CDR3 protein gets one entry after TCRdb re-called the reads with MiXCR. The sample lists about 160,000 distinct CDR3 sequences; around half were seen once. Individuals selected for sequencing had exhibited CD8+CD57+ cell expansion on flow cytometry. Germline CDR1 SGHAT, CDR2 FQDESV (reference sequence). The V gene lost 0 bases and the J gene lost 1 base, with 12 bases spanning the gap. This CDR3 region has 16 residues. The clonotype originates from a human donor with aplastic anemia. The chain carries TRBV11-1 and TRBJ1-1; no clear D. The sequencing input was sorted CD4+, CD8+, or CD8+CD57+ T cells (not recorded which) from PBMCs. This CDR3 is CASSLALSVGNTEAFF. As DNA, the CDR3 is TGTGCCAGCAGCTTAGCATTGTCTGTAGGGAACACTGAAGCTTTCTTT.